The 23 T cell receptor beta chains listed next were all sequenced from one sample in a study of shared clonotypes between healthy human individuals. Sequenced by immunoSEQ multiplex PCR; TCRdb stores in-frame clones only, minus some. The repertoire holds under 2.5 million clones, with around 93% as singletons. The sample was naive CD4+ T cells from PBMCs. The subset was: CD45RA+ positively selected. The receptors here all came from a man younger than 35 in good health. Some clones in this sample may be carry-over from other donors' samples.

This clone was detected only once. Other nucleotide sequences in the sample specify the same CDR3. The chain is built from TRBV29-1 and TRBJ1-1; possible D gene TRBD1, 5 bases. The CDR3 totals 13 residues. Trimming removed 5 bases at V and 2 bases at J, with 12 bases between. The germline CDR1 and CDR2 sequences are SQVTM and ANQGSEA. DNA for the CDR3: TGCAGCGTTAGGGGACGTCTCAACACTGAAGCTTTCTTT. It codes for CSVRGRLNTEAFF.

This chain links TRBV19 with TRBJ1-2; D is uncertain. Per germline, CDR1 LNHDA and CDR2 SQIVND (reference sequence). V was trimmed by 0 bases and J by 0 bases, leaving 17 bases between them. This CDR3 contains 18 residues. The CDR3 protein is CASSIDSVYRSSNYGYTF. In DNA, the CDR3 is TGTGCCAGTAGTATAGATTCCGTCTACCGCTCATCTAACTATGGCTACACCTTC.

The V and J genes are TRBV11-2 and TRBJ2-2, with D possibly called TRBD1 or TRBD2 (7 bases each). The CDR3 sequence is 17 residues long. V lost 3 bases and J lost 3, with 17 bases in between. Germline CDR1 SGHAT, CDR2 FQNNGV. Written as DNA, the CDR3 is TGTGCCAGCAGCTTTAGGTCGCCAGGGGGGGACACCGGGGAGCTGTTTTTT. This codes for CASSFRSPGGDTGELFF.

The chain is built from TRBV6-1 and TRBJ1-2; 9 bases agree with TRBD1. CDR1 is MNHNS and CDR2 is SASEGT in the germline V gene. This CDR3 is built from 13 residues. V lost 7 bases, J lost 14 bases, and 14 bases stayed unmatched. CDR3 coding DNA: TGTGCCAGCATCCTAGTTATGGGGACAGGGAGTACCTTC. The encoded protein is CASILVMGTGSTF.

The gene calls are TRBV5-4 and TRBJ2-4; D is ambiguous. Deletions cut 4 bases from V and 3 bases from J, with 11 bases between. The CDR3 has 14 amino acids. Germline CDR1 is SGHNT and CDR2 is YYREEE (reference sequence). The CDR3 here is CASSVGNYKNIQYF. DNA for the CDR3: TGTGCCAGCAGCGTCGGAAATTACAAAAACATTCAGTACTTC.

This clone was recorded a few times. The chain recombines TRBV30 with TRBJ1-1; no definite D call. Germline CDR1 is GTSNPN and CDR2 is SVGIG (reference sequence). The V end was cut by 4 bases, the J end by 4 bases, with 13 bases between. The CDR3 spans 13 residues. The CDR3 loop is CAWIFSEGTEAFF. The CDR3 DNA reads TGTGCCTGGATTTTTAGTGAGGGCACTGAAGCTTTCTTT. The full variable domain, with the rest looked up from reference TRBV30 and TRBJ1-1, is SQTIHQWPATLVQPVGSPLSLECTVEGTSNPNLYWYRQAAGRGLQLLFYSVGIGQISSEVPQNLSASRPQDRQFILSSKKLLLSDSGFYLCAWIFSEGTEAFFGQGTRLTVV.

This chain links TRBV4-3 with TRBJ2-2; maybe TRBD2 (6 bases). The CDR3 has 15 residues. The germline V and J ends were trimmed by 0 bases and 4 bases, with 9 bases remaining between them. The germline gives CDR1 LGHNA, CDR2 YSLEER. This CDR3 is CASSQEGGGTGELFF. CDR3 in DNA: TGCGCCAGCAGCCAAGAGGGAGGTGGCACCGGGGAGCTGTTTTTT.

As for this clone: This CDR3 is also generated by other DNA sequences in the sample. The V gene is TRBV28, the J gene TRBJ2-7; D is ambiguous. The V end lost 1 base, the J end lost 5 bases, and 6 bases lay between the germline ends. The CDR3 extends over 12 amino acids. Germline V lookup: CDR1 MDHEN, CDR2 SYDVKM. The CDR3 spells CASSLSWNEQYF. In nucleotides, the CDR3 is TGTGCCAGCAGTTTATCCTGGAACGAGCAGTACTTC.

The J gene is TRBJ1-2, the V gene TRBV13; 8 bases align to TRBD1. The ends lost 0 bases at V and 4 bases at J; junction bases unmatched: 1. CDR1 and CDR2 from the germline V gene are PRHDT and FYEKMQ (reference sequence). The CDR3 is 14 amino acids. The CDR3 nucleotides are TGTGCCAGCAGCTTAGGTGGACAGGGCTATGGCTACACCTTC. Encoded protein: CASSLGGQGYGYTF.

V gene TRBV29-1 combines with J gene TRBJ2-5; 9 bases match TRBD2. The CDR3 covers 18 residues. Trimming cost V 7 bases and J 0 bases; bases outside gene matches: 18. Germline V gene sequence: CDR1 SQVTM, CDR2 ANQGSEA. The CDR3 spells CSATKGGRAVWDQETQYF. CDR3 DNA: TGCAGCGCCACGAAGGGCGGGAGGGCCGTTTGGGACCAAGAGACCCAGTACTTC.

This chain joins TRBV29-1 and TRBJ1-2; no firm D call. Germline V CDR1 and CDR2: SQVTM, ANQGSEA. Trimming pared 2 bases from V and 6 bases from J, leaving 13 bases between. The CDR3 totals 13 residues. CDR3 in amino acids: CSVESNSWNGYTF. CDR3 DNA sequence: TGCAGCGTTGAATCTAATAGTTGGAATGGCTACACCTTC.

CDR3 protein: CASSLAWTSYEQYF. CDR3 bases: TGTGCCAGCAGCTTAGCGTGGACCTCCTACGAGCAGTACTTC. The chain joins TRBV7-9 to TRBJ2-7; D ambiguous. Between the trimmed V and J ends, which lost 0 bases and 0 bases, there was a span of 6 bases. Germline values: CDR1 SEHNR, CDR2 FQNEAQ (reference sequence). The CDR3 loop spans 14 amino acids.

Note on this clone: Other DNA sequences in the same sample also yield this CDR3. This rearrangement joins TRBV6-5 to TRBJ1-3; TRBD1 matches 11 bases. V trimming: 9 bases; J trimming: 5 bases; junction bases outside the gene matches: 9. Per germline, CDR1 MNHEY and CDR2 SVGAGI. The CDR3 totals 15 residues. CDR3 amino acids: CASSPDRGRRNTIYF. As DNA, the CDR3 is TGTGCCAGTAGCCCGGACAGGGGGCGGCGAAACACCATATATTTT.

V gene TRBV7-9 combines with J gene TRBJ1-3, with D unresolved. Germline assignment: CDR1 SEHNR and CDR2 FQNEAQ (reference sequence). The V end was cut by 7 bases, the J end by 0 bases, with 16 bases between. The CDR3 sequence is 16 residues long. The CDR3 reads CASNPRTALSGNTIYF. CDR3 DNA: TGTGCCAGCAACCCTAGAACGGCCCTCTCTGGAAACACCATATATTTT. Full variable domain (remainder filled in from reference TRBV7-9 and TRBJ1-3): DTGVSQNPRHKITKRGQNVTFRCDPISEHNRLYWYRQTLGQGPEFLTYFQNEAQLEKSRLLSDRFSAERPKGSFSTLEIQRTEQGDSAMYLCASNPRTALSGNTIYFGEGSWLTVV.

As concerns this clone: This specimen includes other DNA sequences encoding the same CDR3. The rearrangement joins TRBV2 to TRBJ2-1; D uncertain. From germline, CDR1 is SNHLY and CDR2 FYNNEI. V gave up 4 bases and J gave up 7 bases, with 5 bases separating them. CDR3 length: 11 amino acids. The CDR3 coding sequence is TGTGCCAGCAGTGTGGGTAATGAGCAGTTCTTC. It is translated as CASSVGNEQFF. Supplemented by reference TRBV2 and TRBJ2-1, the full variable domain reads EPEVTQTPSHQVTQMGQEVILRCVPISNHLYFYWYRQILGQKVEFLVSFYNNEISEKSEIFDDQFSVERPDGSNFTLKIRSTKLEDSAMYFCASSVGNEQFFGPGTRLTVL.

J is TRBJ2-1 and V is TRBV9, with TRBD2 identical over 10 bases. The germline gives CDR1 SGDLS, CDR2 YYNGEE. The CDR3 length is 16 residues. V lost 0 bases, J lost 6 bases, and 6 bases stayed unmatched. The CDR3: CASSVGASGGPNEQFF. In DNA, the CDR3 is TGTGCCAGCAGCGTAGGGGCTAGCGGGGGCCCCAATGAGCAGTTCTTC.

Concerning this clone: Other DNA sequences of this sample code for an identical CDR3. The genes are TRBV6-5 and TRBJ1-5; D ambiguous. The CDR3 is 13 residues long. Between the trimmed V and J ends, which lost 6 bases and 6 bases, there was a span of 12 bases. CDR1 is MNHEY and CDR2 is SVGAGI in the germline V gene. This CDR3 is CASRGGLGQPQHF. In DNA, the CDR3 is TGTGCCAGCAGGGGAGGATTGGGTCAGCCCCAGCATTTT.

The CDR3 loop reads CASSPRGAGPDTQYF. The CDR3 DNA reads as TGTGCCAGCAGCCCGAGGGGAGCGGGCCCAGATACGCAGTATTTT. The gene calls are TRBV5-6 and TRBJ2-3; possibly TRBD2 for D (6 bases). V shed 4 bases and J shed 4 bases, with 16 bases lying between them. The CDR3 runs 15 residues. CDR1 is SGHDT and CDR2 is YYEEEE in the germline V gene.

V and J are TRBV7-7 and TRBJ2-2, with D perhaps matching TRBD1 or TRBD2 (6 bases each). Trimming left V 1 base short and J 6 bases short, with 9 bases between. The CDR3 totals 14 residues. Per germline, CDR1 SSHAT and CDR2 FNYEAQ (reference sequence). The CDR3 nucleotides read TGTGCCAGCAGCTTAGAGAGGGGGGCCGGGGAGCTGTTTTTT. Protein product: CASSLERGAGELFF.

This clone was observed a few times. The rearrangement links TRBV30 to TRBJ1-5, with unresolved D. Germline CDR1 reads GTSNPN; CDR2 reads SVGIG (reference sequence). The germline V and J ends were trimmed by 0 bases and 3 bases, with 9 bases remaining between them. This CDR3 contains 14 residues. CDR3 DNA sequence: TGTGCCTGGAGTGTGTACAGTTTCAATCAGCCCCAGCATTTT. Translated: CAWSVYSFNQPQHF.

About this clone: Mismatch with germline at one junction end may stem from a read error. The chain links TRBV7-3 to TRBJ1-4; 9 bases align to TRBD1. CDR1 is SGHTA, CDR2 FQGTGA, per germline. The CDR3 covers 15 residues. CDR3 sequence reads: CASSLTGGANEKLFF. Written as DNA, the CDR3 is TGTGCCAGCAGCCTAACAGGGGGCGCCAATGAAAAACTGTTTTTT. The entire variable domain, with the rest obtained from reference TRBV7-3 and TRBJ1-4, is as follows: GAGVSQTPSNKVTEKGKYVELRCDPISGHTALYWYRQSLGQGPEFLIYFQGTGAADDSGLPNDRFFAVRPEGSVSTLKIQRTERGDSAVYLCASSLTGGANEKLFFGSGTQLSVL.

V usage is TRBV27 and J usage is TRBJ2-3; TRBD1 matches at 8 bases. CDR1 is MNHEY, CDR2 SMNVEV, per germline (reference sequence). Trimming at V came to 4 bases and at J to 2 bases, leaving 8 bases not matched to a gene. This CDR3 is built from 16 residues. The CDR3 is CASSSLDRGPTDTQYF. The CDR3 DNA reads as TGTGCCAGCAGTTCCCTTGACAGGGGACCCACAGATACGCAGTATTTT.

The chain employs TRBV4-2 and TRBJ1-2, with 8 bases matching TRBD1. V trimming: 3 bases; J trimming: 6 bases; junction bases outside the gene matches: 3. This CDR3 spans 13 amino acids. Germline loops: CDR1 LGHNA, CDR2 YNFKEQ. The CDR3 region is CASSHGQGDGYTF. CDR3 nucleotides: TGTGCCAGCAGCCACGGACAGGGCGATGGCTACACCTTC.